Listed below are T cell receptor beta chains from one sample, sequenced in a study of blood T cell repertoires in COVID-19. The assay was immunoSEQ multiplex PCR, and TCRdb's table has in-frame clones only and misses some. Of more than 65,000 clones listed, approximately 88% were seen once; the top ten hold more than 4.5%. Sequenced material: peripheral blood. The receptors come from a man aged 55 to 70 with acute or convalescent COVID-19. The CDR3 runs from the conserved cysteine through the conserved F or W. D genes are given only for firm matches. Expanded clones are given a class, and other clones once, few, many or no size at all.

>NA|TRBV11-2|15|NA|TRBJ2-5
TGTGCCAGCAGCTTATCGAGTTTGGTTCAAGAGACCCAGTACTTC
CASSLSSLVQETQYF
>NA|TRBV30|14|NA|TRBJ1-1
TGTGCCTGGAGTTTTGGGGGGGGTTATACTGAAGCTTTCTTT
CAWSFGGGYTEAFF
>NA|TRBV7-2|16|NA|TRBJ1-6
TGTGCCAGCAGCTTAGCCGGGAGTTTGGGTAATTCACCCCTCCACTTT
CASSLAGSLGNSPLHF
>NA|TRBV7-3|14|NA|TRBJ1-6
TGTGCCAGCAGCTTAACCGGACAGAATTCACCCCTCCACTTT
CASSLTGQNSPLHF
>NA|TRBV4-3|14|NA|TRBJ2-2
TGCGCCAGCAGCCAAGGTTCGGGCACCGGGGAGCTGTTTTTT
CASSQGSGTGELFF
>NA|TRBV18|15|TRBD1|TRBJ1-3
TGTGCCAGCTCACGGGGACAGGCTGACGGAAACACCATATATTTT
CASSRGQADGNTIYF
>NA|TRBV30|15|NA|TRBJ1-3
TGTGCCTGGAGTGTGTCTATCCTCTCTGGAAACACCATATATTTT
CAWSVSILSGNTIYF
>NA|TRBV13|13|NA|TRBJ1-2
TGTGCCAGCAGCGCAACAGGGTTTCCTGGCTACACCTTC
CASSATGFPGYTF
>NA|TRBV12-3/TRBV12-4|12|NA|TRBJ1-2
TGTGCCAGCAGTTTAGCCCCTATAGGCTACACCTTC
CASSLAPIGYTF
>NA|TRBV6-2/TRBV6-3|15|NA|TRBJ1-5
TGTGCCAGCAGTCCGGAGGGCCGTGGCAATCAGCCCCAGCATTTT
CASSPEGRGNQPQHF
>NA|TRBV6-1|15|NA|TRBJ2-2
TGTGCCAGCAGTGACGGGGTCCTGAACACCGGGGAGCTGTTTTTT
CASSDGVLNTGELFF
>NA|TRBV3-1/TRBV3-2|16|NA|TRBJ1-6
TGTGCCAGCAGCCAGGTTTACAGGCAGGGGAATTCACCCCTCCACTTT
CASSQVYRQGNSPLHF
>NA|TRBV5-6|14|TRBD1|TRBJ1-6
TGTGCCAGCAGCTGGGGGGACAGAGATTCACCCCTCCACTTT
CASSWGDRDSPLHF
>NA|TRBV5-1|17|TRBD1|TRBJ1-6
TGCGCCAGCAGCTTGGAAGGAGGGACAGGATATAATTCACCCCTCCACTTT
CASSLEGGTGYNSPLHF
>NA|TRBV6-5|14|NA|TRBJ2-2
TGTGCCAGCAGATCACAGGGGGGGTCCGGGGAGCTGTTTTTT
CASRSQGGSGELFF
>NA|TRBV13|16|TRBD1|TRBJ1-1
TGTGCCAGCAGCTTAGTGGGTAAAGGGGGCTGGGCTGGAGCTTTCTTT
CASSLVGKGGWAGAFF
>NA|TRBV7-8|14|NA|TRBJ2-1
TGTGCCAGCAGCTTGGGGGGTTTTGGCAATGAGCAGTTCTTC
CASSLGGFGNEQFF
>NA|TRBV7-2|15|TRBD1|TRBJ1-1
TGTGCCAGCAGCTTCGTACAGGGGGCGTTTTCTGAAGCTTTCTTT
CASSFVQGAFSEAFF
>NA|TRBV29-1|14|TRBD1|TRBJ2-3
TGCAGCGTTGAAGGACAGGGTGTGGCAGATACGCAGTATTTT
CSVEGQGVADTQYF
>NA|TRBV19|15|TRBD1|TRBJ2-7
TGTGCCAGTAGTATAGCGGGACAGGGAACCTACGAGCAGTACTTC
CASSIAGQGTYEQYF
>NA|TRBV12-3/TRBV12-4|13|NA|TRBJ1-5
TGTGCCAGCAGTCTGGCAAGCAATCAGCCCCAGCATTTT
CASSLASNQPQHF
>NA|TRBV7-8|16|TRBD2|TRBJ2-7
TGTGCCAGCAGGGGATTAGCGGGGGGATCTCTCTACGAGCAGTACTTC
CASRGLAGGSLYEQYF
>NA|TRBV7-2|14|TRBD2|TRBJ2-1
TGTGCCAGCAGCTTAGTCGGGGGGTACAATGAGCAGTTCTTC
CASSLVGGYNEQFF
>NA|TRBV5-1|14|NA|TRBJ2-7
TGCGCCAGCAGCTTGGTCCGGGACTCCTACGAGCAGTACTTC
CASSLVRDSYEQYF
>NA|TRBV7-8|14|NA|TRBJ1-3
TGTGCCAGCAGTCGGGACATCTCTGGAAACACCATATATTTT
CASSRDISGNTIYF
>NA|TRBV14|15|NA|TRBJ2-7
TGTGCCAGCAGCCAAGATCTGACAGTATCCTACGAGCAGTACTTC
CASSQDLTVSYEQYF
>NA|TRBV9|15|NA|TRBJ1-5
TGTGCCAGCAGCCCCCGGGACACCTACAATCAGCCCCAGCATTTT
CASSPRDTYNQPQHF
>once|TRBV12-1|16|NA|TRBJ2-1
TGTGCCAACTCGTTGGAGGGGGGGCCCCATTACAATGAGCAGTTCTTC
CANSLEGGPHYNEQFF
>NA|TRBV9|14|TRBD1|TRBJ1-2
TGTGCCAGCAGCGATGGAGGGACAGCCACCGGCTACACCTTC
CASSDGGTATGYTF
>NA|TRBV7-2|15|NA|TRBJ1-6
TGTGCCAGCAGCTTAGGGGGGCAGCAGTATTCACCCCTCCACTTT
CASSLGGQQYSPLHF
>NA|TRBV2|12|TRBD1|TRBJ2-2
TGTGTCGGGACAGGGGTTCGAGGGGAGCTGTTTTTT
CVGTGVRGELFF
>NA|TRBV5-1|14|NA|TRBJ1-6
TGCGCCAGCAGCGGAGGGGACTATAATTCACCCCTCCACTTT
CASSGGDYNSPLHF
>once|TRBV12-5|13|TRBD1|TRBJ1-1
TGTGCTAGTGCCGTCAGACAGGGGACTGAAGCTTTCTTT
CASAVRQGTEAFF
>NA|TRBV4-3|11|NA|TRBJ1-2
TGCGCCAGCAGCCGCGGGGGGCGCTACACCTTC
CASSRGGRYTF
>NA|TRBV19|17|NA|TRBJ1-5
TGTGCCAGTAGTCCCCTGGGAGGGGGTCTCGGCAATCAGCCCCAGCATTTT
CASSPLGGGLGNQPQHF
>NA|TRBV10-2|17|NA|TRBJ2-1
TGCGCCAGCAAGCCCAGCGAGGGCCGCAGCTCCTACAATGAGCAGTTCTTC
CASKPSEGRSSYNEQFF
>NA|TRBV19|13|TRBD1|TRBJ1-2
TGTGCCAGTAGTATGCAGGGGGAGACTGGCTACACCTTC
CASSMQGETGYTF
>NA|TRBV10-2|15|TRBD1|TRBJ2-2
TGCGCCAGCACCCCGGGACAGGGGTCGGGCGGGGAGCTGTTTTTT
CASTPGQGSGGELFF
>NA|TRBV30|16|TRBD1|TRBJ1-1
TGTGCCTGGAGTGTATACGGCAGGGGGGTTAACACTGAAGCTTTCTTT
CAWSVYGRGVNTEAFF
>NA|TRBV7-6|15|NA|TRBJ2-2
TGTGCCAGCAGCTTAGTCCCTAGCGAGGGCGGGGAGCTGTTTTTT
CASSLVPSEGGELFF
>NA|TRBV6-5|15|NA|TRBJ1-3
TGTGCCAGCAGTACAGGCCAATTCTCTGGAAACACCATATATTTT
CASSTGQFSGNTIYF
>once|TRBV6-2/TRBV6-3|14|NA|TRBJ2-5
TGTGCCAGCAGTGTAGGGGGGGTTCGAGAGACCCAGTACTTC
CASSVGGVRETQYF
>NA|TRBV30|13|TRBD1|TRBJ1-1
TGTGCCTGGAGTGTAGGGACAGCCACTGAAGCTTTCTTT
CAWSVGTATEAFF
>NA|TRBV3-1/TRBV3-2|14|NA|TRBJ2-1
TGTGCCAGCAGCCAAGATTGGGCGCCTTTTGAGCAGTTCTTC
CASSQDWAPFEQFF
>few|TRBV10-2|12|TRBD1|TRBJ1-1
TGCGCCAGCAGTACACAGGGGACTGAAGCTTTCTTT
CASSTQGTEAFF
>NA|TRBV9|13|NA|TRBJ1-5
TGTGCCAGCAGCGTAGCTACGTCCGGGCCCCAGCATTTT
CASSVATSGPQHF
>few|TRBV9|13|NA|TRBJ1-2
TGTGCCAGCAGCCCGGGGGGGCCCTATGGCTACACCTTC
CASSPGGPYGYTF
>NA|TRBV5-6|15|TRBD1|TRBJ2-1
TGTGCCAGCAGCCCGACAGGGGGCCCTTACAATGAGCAGTTCTTC
CASSPTGGPYNEQFF
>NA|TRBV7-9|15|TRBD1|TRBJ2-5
TGTGCCAGCAGCTTAGAACAGGGGGTGGAGGAGACCCAGTACTTC
CASSLEQGVEETQYF
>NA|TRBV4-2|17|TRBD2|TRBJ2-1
TGTGCCAGCAGCCAAGATTGGGCGGGGGGACTCTACAATGAGCAGTTCTTC
CASSQDWAGGLYNEQFF
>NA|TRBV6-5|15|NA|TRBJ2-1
TGTGCCAGCAGTATCATGGTTAGCTCCTACAATGAGCAGTTCTTC
CASSIMVSSYNEQFF
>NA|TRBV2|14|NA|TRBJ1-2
TGTGCCAGCAGTGACATCGACAAATACGATGGCTACACCTTC
CASSDIDKYDGYTF
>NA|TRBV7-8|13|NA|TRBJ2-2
TGTGCATGGTCGGAGCTGAACACCGGGGAGCTGTTTTTT
CAWSELNTGELFF